This TCR beta chain was identified in a study of monozygotic twins with inflammatory bowel disease. Whole-study results and caveats: With inverse Simpson as the measure, TCRbeta diversity was lower in IBD patients than in healthy co-twins. Between concordant and discordant twins, repertoire similarity failed to differ, a result that limited power may explain.

Germline V gene data show CDR1 as GTSNPN and CDR2 as SVGIG (reference sequence). The CDR3 sequence is 11 residues long. On this clonotype itself: No antigen is known for it.

TCRdb reprocessed the 5' RACE reads; each CDR3 protein has one entry and no DNA is given. Recorded for this sample: 330,000 or so distinct CDR3 sequences. The sample was blood. The rearrangement uses TRBV30 and TRBJ1-2; TCRdb reports TRBD1, a call that lacks DNA to check it against. The sequence was collected from a human donor with ulcerative colitis or Crohn's disease, or a healthy co-twin of an affected twin (not recorded which). The CDR3 region is CAWSRGYGYTF.